This passage covers 20 T cell receptor beta chains from one sample sequenced in a study of neurological immune-mediated disorders (dated by TCRdb to about 2019). Library prep was done by 5' RACE. Reads for this sample came from an Illumina HiSeq 2500. TCRdb passed the public sequencing reads through fastp at Q25 and MiXCR, retaining productive beta sequences. Every distinct CDR3 protein forms one entry, paired with its most common genes and DNA. The sample yields just under 60,000 distinct CDR3 sequences; roughly 3.2% were counted once. Of the sample, under 3.5% falls within the top ten clones. Sequenced sample: PBMCs. These receptors all come from a woman in her 30s with multiple sclerosis.

V is TRBV7-9 and J is TRBJ2-1, with TRBD2 matching 9 bases. The CDR3 is made up of 17 amino acids. CDR1 and CDR2 from the germline V gene are SEHNR and FQNEAQ (reference sequence). V trimming: 4 bases; J trimming: 6 bases; junction bases outside the gene matches: 13. CDR3 sequence: CASSSLGGRAFGNEQFF. Written as DNA, the CDR3 is TGTGCCAGCAGCTCTTTGGGCGGGAGGGCCTTTGGCAATGAGCAGTTCTTC. Full variable domain (remainder filled in from reference TRBV7-9 and TRBJ2-1): DTGVSQNPRHKITKRGQNVTFRCDPISEHNRLYWYRQTLGQGPEFLTYFQNEAQLEKSRLLSDRFSAERPKGSFSTLEIQRTEQGDSAMYLCASSSLGGRAFGNEQFFGPGTRLTVL.

This clonotype has at least ten counts. CDR3 region: CSVPSRNTEAFF. The CDR3, as DNA: TGCAGCGTTCCCAGCAGGAACACTGAAGCTTTCTTT. The V gene is TRBV29-1, the J gene TRBJ1-1; no clear D gene. Germline V gives CDR1 SQVTM, CDR2 ANQGSEA. Deletions cut 5 bases from V and 1 base from J, with 8 bases between. CDR3 length equals 12 residues.

This clonotype was picked up many times. The rearrangement uses TRBV20-1 and TRBJ2-7, with 11 bases lining up with TRBD2. The CDR3 length is 14 residues. V gave up 3 bases and J gave up 3 bases; unmatched junction bases: 4. Germline V CDR1 and CDR2: DFQATT, SNEGSKA (reference sequence). The CDR3: CSASSGRAHYEQYF. In nucleotides, the CDR3 is TGCAGTGCTAGTAGCGGGAGGGCCCACTACGAGCAGTACTTC.

This clonotype has at least ten counts. This rearrangement joins TRBV3-1 to TRBJ2-7; tentative D call: TRBD2 (5 bases). CDR1 is LGHDT and CDR2 is YNNKEL in the germline V gene (reference sequence). The ends were cut back, 2 bases at V and 3 bases at J, with 5 bases in the middle. The CDR3 extends over 12 amino acids. The CDR3 is CASSQRDYEQYF. The CDR3 DNA is TGTGCCAGCAGCCAACGGGACTACGAGCAGTACTTC.

This clonotype occurred many times. V usage is TRBV14 and J usage is TRBJ2-5; no clear D gene. V lost 4 bases and J lost 2, with 11 bases in between. This CDR3 is built from 14 residues. Germline CDR1 reads SGHDN; CDR2 reads FVKESK. The CDR3 loop reads CASSPKRRQETQYF. The CDR3 DNA is TGTGCCAGCAGCCCTAAGCGCAGGCAAGAGACCCAGTACTTC.

This clonotype was seen at least ten times. V is TRBV6-5 and J is TRBJ2-5; D remains unclear. The length of the CDR3 is 11 residues. V dropped 6 bases and J dropped 10 bases, with 12 bases sitting between them. From germline, CDR1 is MNHEY and CDR2 SVGAGI. Here the CDR3 DNA reads TGTGCCAGCAGCTACGCCCGGAGCCAGTACTTC. Residues: CASSYARSQYF.

This clonotype was recorded many times. This chain uses TRBV5-1 with TRBJ1-1; maybe TRBD1 (6 bases). The CDR3 spans 14 residues. CDR1 is SGHRS, CDR2 YFSETQ, per germline. Between the trimmed V and J ends, which lost 0 bases and 6 bases, there was a span of 12 bases. CDR3 DNA sequence: TGCGCCAGCAGCTTGGCGACAGGAGTTCCTGAAGCTTTCTTT. This gives the protein CASSLATGVPEAFF. Combining the CDR3 with reference TRBV5-1 and TRBJ1-1 gives the whole variable domain KAGVTQTPRYLIKTRGQQVTLSCSPISGHRSVSWYQQTPGQGLQFLFEYFSETQRNKGNFPGRFSGRQFSNSRSEMNVSTLELGDSALYLCASSLATGVPEAFFGQGTRLTVV.

This clonotype was seen many times. The rearrangement uses TRBV7-6 and TRBJ2-1; D perhaps matches TRBD2 (5 bases). V gave up 3 bases and J gave up 3 bases, with 9 bases separating them. The CDR3 is made up of 14 amino acids. The germline gives CDR1 SGHVS, CDR2 FNYEAQ. In DNA, the CDR3 is TGTGCCAGCAGCTTCGGGGTGGACTACAATGAGCAGTTCTTC. Translation gives CASSFGVDYNEQFF.

This clonotype was seen only a few times. A much larger clone is a single base away; this may be a read error. The genes are TRBV28 and TRBJ2-6; TRBD1 or TRBD2 may be the D gene (5 bases each). The CDR3 is made up of 17 amino acids. CDR1 and CDR2 (germline): MDHEN, SYDVKM. CDR3 loop: CASGPFIAGSGAKVLTF. The CDR3, as DNA: TGTGCCTCGGGGCCTTTTATCGCAGGCTCTGGGGCCAAAGTCCTGACTTTC.

This clonotype has ten or more counts. The chain combines TRBV20-1 with TRBJ2-3, with 8 positions matching TRBD2. This CDR3 comprises 16 residues. The ends lost 1 base at V and 8 bases at J; junction bases unmatched: 14. Germline V gene lookup returns CDR1 DFQATT and CDR2 SNEGSKA (reference sequence). CDR3 loop: CSARGASGLDRGTQYF. The CDR3 nucleotides read TGCAGTGCTAGAGGGGCCTCGGGACTAGACCGCGGTACGCAGTATTTT.

Many counts were recorded for this clonotype. The chain has TRBV20-1 and TRBJ2-5; no definite D call. CDR3 length: 12 amino acids. Trimming cost V 3 bases and J 3 bases, with 8 bases left between them. CDR1 is DFQATT, CDR2 SNEGSKA, per germline (reference sequence). This CDR3 reads CSASTEEETQYF. CDR3 bases: TGCAGTGCTAGTACAGAAGAAGAGACCCAGTACTTC.

This clonotype was counted at least ten times. The V call is TRBV10-2, the J call TRBJ1-3; D remains unclear. Germline lookup yields CDR1 WSHSY and CDR2 SAAADI. The CDR3 runs 12 residues. Trimming took off 5 bases at V and 4 bases at J, with 6 bases between the two ends. The DNA of the CDR3 is TGCGCCAGCAGTCTGGACGGAAACACCATATATTTT. This encodes CASSLDGNTIYF.

At least ten counts were recorded for this clonotype. The chain links TRBV7-2 to TRBJ2-1, with 10 bases fitting TRBD2. V lost 6 bases and J lost 8; bases outside the gene matches: 4. Germline V lookup: CDR1 SGHTA, CDR2 FQGNSA. The CDR3 length is 13 residues. CDR3 residues: CASSPSGSYEQFF. CDR3 nucleotide sequence: TGTGCCAGCAGTCCTAGCGGGAGTTATGAGCAGTTCTTC.

This clonotype was recorded a few times. A much larger clone sits a single nucleotide away, making a read error possible. The V call is TRBV28, the J call TRBJ2-7, with 8 bases lining up with TRBD1. CDR1 and CDR2 (germline): MDHEN, SYDVKM. J was trimmed by 7 bases and V by 1 base; bases with no gene match: 15. This CDR3 is 17 amino acids long. The CDR3 coding sequence is TGTGCCAGCAGTTTATCTCCCGACAGGGGCACCATGATGGAGCAGTACTTC. This encodes CASSLSPDRGTMMEQYF.

This clonotype was observed at least ten times. This rearrangement joins TRBV4-1 to TRBJ2-5; the D is unclear. Trimming stripped 3 bases from V and 1 base from J, with 9 bases between. Germline V lookup: CDR1 MGHRA, CDR2 YSYEKL. The length of the CDR3 is 14 residues. The CDR3 sequence: CASSQESTQETQYF. The CDR3 coding sequence is TGCGCCAGCAGCCAGGAATCTACCCAAGAGACCCAGTACTTC.

This clonotype was seen ten or more times. The chain employs TRBV6-1 and TRBJ2-5; D might be TRBD1 (6 bases). Germline CDR1 and CDR2: MNHNS and SASEGT. The CDR3 runs 14 residues. V lost 8 bases, J lost 2 bases, and 15 bases lay in between. Here the CDR3 DNA reads TGTGCCAGCCGCGCACAGGGCATACAAGAGACCCAGTACTTC. The encoded protein is CASRAQGIQETQYF.

This clonotype occurred many times. The chain couples TRBV5-1 to TRBJ2-5, with D perhaps TRBD2 (6 bases). Germline assignment: CDR1 SGHRS and CDR2 YFSETQ. Trimming took off 6 bases at V and 4 bases at J, with 19 bases between the two ends. The CDR3 spans 15 residues. The CDR3 nucleotides are TGCGCCAGCACCCTTATCTTGAAGGGAGGAGAGACCCAGTACTTC. Encoded protein: CASTLILKGGETQYF.

In this sample, this clonotype turned up a few times. It may be a read error: a sequence one base away is much more abundant. The CDR3 loop reads CASSLFRERVHGYTF. For the CDR3, the DNA is TGTGCCAGCAGCCTATTCCGGGAAAGGGTTCATGGCTACACCTTC. The rearrangement joins TRBV3-1 to TRBJ1-2; D is undetermined. This CDR3 has 15 amino acids. Trimming took off 4 bases at V and 6 bases at J, with 18 bases between the two ends. Germline V gene data show CDR1 as LGHDT and CDR2 as YNNKEL (reference sequence).

This clonotype was picked up many times. This chain uses TRBV7-2 with TRBJ1-5, with TRBD1 matching 8 bases. This CDR3 is built from 16 residues. The trim removed 1 base at V and 3 bases at J, leaving 5 bases unmatched. Per germline, CDR1 SGHTA and CDR2 FQGNSA. This CDR3 reads CASSLGQGAFNQPQHF. DNA for the CDR3: TGTGCCAGCAGCTTAGGGCAGGGGGCCTTCAATCAGCCCCAGCATTTT.

This clonotype showed up many times. The CDR3 loop reads CASSPSTGIPYEQYF. The CDR3 DNA reads TGTGCCAGCAGTCCCTCGACGGGGATTCCCTACGAGCAGTACTTC. The rearrangement uses TRBV28 and TRBJ2-7, with a weak D call TRBD2 (5 bases). The V gene lost 5 bases and the J gene lost 2 bases, with 16 bases spanning the gap. Germline CDR1 and CDR2: MDHEN and SYDVKM. The CDR3 loop spans 15 amino acids.